A selection of T cell receptor beta chains follows, all from one sample in a study of T cells in Graves' hyperthyroidism and ophthalmopathy. TCRdb called the multiplex PCR reads again in MiXCR, with one record for every CDR3 protein. The repertoire holds roughly 350,000 distinct CDR3 sequences, with approximately 15% as singletons. What was sequenced was blood. The source of these receptors is a woman under 40 with Graves' hyperthyroidism. Both conserved end residues are part of each CDR3. Each record gives: D gene, V gene, J gene, clone size, CDR3 protein, CDR3 DNA. The D gene is left open where the match is weak. Size tells how often a clone was seen (once, few, many) or the class of an expanded clone, and some rows leave it out.

>.|TRBV28|TRBJ1-4|many
CASRLVRQGNEKLFF
TGTGCCAGCCGGCTCGTACGGCAGGGAAATGAAAAACTGTTTTTT
>.|TRBV5-1|TRBJ1-6|few
CASSLNQGNSPLHF
TGCGCCAGCAGCTTGAATCAGGGTAATTCACCCCTCCACTTT
>.|TRBV28|TRBJ2-2|many
CASTSDREDTGELFF
TGTGCCAGCACCAGTGACAGAGAGGACACCGGGGAGCTGTTTTTT
>.|TRBV28|TRBJ1-5|many
CASSLSGRSIHQPQHF
TGTGCCAGCAGTTTATCAGGGAGAAGCATACATCAGCCCCAGCATTTT
>TRBD2|TRBV30|TRBJ2-2|once
CAWSPLAGLAGELFF
TGTGCCTGGAGCCCCTTAGCGGGACTCGCCGGGGAGCTGTTTTTT
>.|TRBV20-1|TRBJ2-1|many
CSARDLAWGEQFF
TGCAGTGCTAGAGATCTAGCGTGGGGTGAGCAGTTCTTC
>TRBD1|TRBV10-2|TRBJ1-5|.
CASSETGNSNQPQHF
TGCGCCAGCAGCGAGACAGGGAATAGCAATCAGCCCCAGCATTTT
>TRBD1|TRBV15|TRBJ1-1|many
CATSRAEGARGGTEAFF
TGTGCCACCAGCAGAGCGGAGGGGGCTCGCGGTGGTACTGAAGCTTTCTTT
>TRBD1|TRBV19|TRBJ2-2|few
CASTRQGAATGELFF
TGTGCCAGTACCCGACAGGGCGCGGCCACCGGGGAGCTGTTTTTT
>.|TRBV18|TRBJ2-5|.
CASSKSGAGQETQYF
TGTGCCAGCTCAAAGTCTGGGGCAGGCCAAGAGACCCAGTACTTC
>TRBD2|TRBV20-1|TRBJ2-7|.
CSAETSGSVGEQYF
TGCAGTGCCGAGACTAGCGGGAGTGTGGGGGAGCAGTACTTC
>.|TRBV18|TRBJ1-1|few
CASSLRGSIYEAFF
TGTGCCAGCTCACTTAGGGGCTCTATCTATGAAGCTTTCTTT
>.|TRBV27|TRBJ2-5|many
CASSSSGAETQYF
TGTGCCAGCAGTTCTAGTGGGGCAGAGACCCAGTACTTC
>.|TRBV18|TRBJ1-2|.
CASSPPVERRHYTF
TGTGCCAGCTCACCCCCCGTAGAGCGGAGGCACTACACCTTC
>.|TRBV30|TRBJ2-2|few
CAWSASETGELFF
TGTGCCTGGAGTGCTTCAGAGACCGGGGAGCTGTTTTTT
>TRBD2|TRBV7-3|TRBJ2-2|.
CASSLGGRANTGELFF
TGTGCCAGCAGCTTAGGCGGGAGGGCGAACACCGGGGAGCTGTTTTTT
>TRBD2|TRBV4-2|TRBJ2-7|once
CASSQEGGLAGFYEQYF
TGTGCCAGCAGCCAAGAAGGAGGACTAGCGGGATTTTACGAGCAGTACTTC
>.|TRBV20-1|TRBJ2-1|many
CSAITGESSYNEQFF
TGCAGTGCTATCACGGGAGAGAGCTCCTACAATGAGCAGTTCTTC
>TRBD2|TRBV28|TRBJ2-1|many
CASRLGTSGRRHEQFF
TGTGCCAGCAGACTAGGGACTAGCGGGAGAAGGCATGAGCAGTTCTTC
>.|TRBV4-3|TRBJ1-6|few
CASSQDVNSPLHF
TGCGCCAGCAGCCAAGATGTGAATTCACCCCTCCACTTT
>TRBD2|TRBV7-2|TRBJ2-7|few
CASSLTTSGYSQYF
TGTGCCAGCAGCTTGACAACTAGCGGGTATTCGCAGTACTTC
>TRBD1|TRBV15|TRBJ1-4|.
CATSRVTGTGEEKLFF
TGTGCCACCAGCAGAGTAACCGGGACAGGGGAGGAAAAACTGTTTTTT
>.|TRBV7-9|TRBJ2-7|few
CASSGSGTPFYEQYF
TGTGCCAGCAGCGGTTCCGGGACTCCATTCTACGAGCAGTACTTC
>.|TRBV20-1|TRBJ1-5|many
CSATIKAWVGPDSNQPQHF
TGCAGTGCCACGATCAAGGCGTGGGTCGGACCAGATAGCAATCAGCCCCAGCATTTT